The clone carrying this T cell receptor beta chain was seen more than once but under ten times. Sequencing used immunoSEQ multiplex PCR; TCRdb keeps in-frame clones, though not all of them. The data contain nearly 500,000 clones, about 82% of them singletons. Only Caucasian adults living in Nashville, Tennessee served as donors. The entry originates in a study of shared clonotypes between healthy human individuals. Per the germline V gene, CDR1 is SGHRS and CDR2 is YFSETQ. The CDR3 spans 16 residues. V was clipped by 0 bases and J by 8 bases, with 20 bases between them. This rearrangement joins TRBV5-1 to TRBJ1-2; D is perhaps TRBD1 (5 bases). The TCR sequence derives from a middle-aged woman in good health. Some clones in this sample may be carry-over from other donors' samples. The source material was PBMCs. CDR3 loop: CASSLGPRQPTKGYTF. The CDR3 DNA reads as TGCGCCAGCAGCTTGGGGCCTCGACAGCCAACTAAGGGCTACACCTTC.